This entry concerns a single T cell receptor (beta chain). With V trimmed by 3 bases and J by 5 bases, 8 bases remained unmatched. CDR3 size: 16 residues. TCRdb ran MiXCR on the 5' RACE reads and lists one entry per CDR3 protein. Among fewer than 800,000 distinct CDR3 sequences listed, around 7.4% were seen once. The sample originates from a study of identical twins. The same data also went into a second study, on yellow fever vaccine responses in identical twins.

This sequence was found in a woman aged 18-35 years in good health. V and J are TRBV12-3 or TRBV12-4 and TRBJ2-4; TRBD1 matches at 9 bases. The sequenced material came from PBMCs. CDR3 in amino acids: CASSFTPGQGENIQYF. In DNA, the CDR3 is TGTGCCAGCAGTTTCACTCCGGGACAGGGAGAAAACATTCAGTACTTC.